Each of the 23 T cell receptor beta chains below was sequenced from the same sample in a study of shared clonotypes between healthy human individuals. CD45RO-negative, CCR7-selected cells formed the naive CD8 fraction, which excluded terminally differentiated effector memory CD45RA+ cells. Profiling relied on immunoSEQ multiplex PCR, and the TCRdb table lists in-frame clones only, not all of them. The sample yields almost 700,000 clones, roughly 94% seen once. Sequenced material: naive CD8+ T cells sorted from blood. The receptor set was obtained from a man between 25 and 39 years old in good health.

The chain recombines TRBV7-8 with TRBJ2-7; D is uncertain. CDR1 is SGHVS, CDR2 FQNEAQ, per germline. The length of the CDR3 is 14 residues. Trimming left V 5 bases short and J 0 bases short, with 11 bases between. As DNA, the CDR3 is TGTGCCAGCAGCCTGCCAGGCCTCTCCTACGAGCAGTACTTC. Protein sequence: CASSLPGLSYEQYF.

The V and J genes are TRBV6-1 and TRBJ1-1; tentative D call: TRBD1 (6 bases). The V gene's germline CDR1 is MNHNS and CDR2 SASEGT. V lost 2 bases to trimming and J lost 1 base, with 14 bases between them. The CDR3 runs to 16 residues. This CDR3 is CASSEYPGAGNTEAFF. CDR3 bases: TGTGCCAGCAGTGAATATCCGGGGGCTGGGAACACTGAAGCTTTCTTT.

At least ten counts were recorded for this clone. The chain links TRBV4-1 to TRBJ1-3; D uncertain. The CDR3 totals 14 residues. Germline V gives CDR1 MGHRA, CDR2 YSYEKL. V dropped 4 bases and J dropped 2 bases, with 9 bases sitting between them. This CDR3 reads CASSRLGAGNTIYF. The CDR3 coding sequence is TGCGCCAGCAGCCGACTTGGGGCTGGAAACACCATATATTTT.

This chain links TRBV11-2 with TRBJ2-7; D remains unclear. Deletions cut 5 bases from V and 2 bases from J, with 16 bases between. The CDR3 has 15 residues. Germline CDR1 is SGHAT and CDR2 is FQNNGV. CDR3 sequence (DNA): TGTGCCAGCAGCCCCCCACAACCGCAGCCCTACGAGCAGTACTTC. It encodes CASSPPQPQPYEQYF. The entire variable domain, with the rest obtained from reference TRBV11-2 and TRBJ2-7, is as follows: EAGVAQSPRYKIIEKRQSVAFWCNPISGHATLYWYQQILGQGPKLLIQFQNNGVVDDSQLPKDRFSAERLKGVDSTLKIQPAKLEDSAVYLCASSPPQPQPYEQYFGPGTRLTVT.

The CDR3 DNA reads TGTGCCAGCAGTTTAGACAGGGGGAGGCAGTACTTC. It codes for CASSLDRGRQYF. This chain uses TRBV5-6 with TRBJ2-7, with TRBD1 matching 9 bases. The germline CDR1 and CDR2 sequences are SGHDT and YYEEEE. The CDR3 loop spans 12 amino acids. The V gene end was trimmed by 5 bases and the J gene end by 9 bases; junction bases not matched to a gene: 6.

This chain links TRBV29-1 with TRBJ2-3; D not resolved. The V end was cut by 5 bases, the J end by 0 bases, with 9 bases between. The CDR3 has 13 amino acids. Germline CDR1 and CDR2: SQVTM and ANQGSEA. The CDR3, as DNA: TGCAGCGTTATAAGCAGGAGCACAGATACGCAGTATTTT. It encodes CSVISRSTDTQYF.

J is TRBJ2-7 and V is TRBV7-9; the D call may be TRBD1 or TRBD2 (5 bases each). The CDR3 contains 15 residues. Germline CDR1 reads SEHNR; CDR2 reads FQNEAQ (reference sequence). V lost 5 bases to trimming and J lost 3 bases, with 17 bases between them. In DNA form, the CDR3 reads TGTGCCAGCAGCCAAGAGGGGACCTCCCTCTACGAGCAGTACTTC. Amino acids: CASSQEGTSLYEQYF.

V gene TRBV4-1 combines with J gene TRBJ1-6, with D unclear. In germline, CDR1 is MGHRA, CDR2 YSYEKL. The CDR3 loop spans 14 amino acids. V was pared by 1 base and J by 7 bases, with 8 bases between. The CDR3 reads CASSQVQNNSPLHF. CDR3 bases: TGCGCCAGCAGCCAAGTACAGAACAATTCACCCCTCCACTTT.

The chain recombines TRBV13 with TRBJ2-2; possible D gene TRBD2, 6 bases. The germline V gene encodes CDR1 PRHDT and CDR2 FYEKMQ (reference sequence). V gave up 2 bases and J gave up 5 bases, with 12 bases separating them. This CDR3 has 15 amino acids. CDR3: CASSLFPGVTGELFF. The CDR3 nucleotides are TGTGCCAGCAGCTTATTTCCGGGGGTTACCGGGGAGCTGTTTTTT.

This chain connects TRBV28 to TRBJ2-1; D might be TRBD2 (5 bases). CDR1 and CDR2 (germline): MDHEN, SYDVKM. The V end was cut by 11 bases, the J end by 6 bases, with 17 bases between. The CDR3 is 13 residues long. The CDR3 nucleotides are TGTGCCGCCGCGGCTAGCTCTATCAATGAGCAGTTCTTC. It encodes CAAAASSINEQFF.

This chain uses TRBV6-1 with TRBJ1-1; D unclear. Trimming cost V 2 bases and J 4 bases, with 11 bases left between them. The CDR3 runs to 14 residues. Germline loops: CDR1 MNHNS, CDR2 SASEGT. The CDR3 bases are TGTGCCAGCAGTGAAATTGGGTGGGGCACTGAAGCTTTCTTT. Its translation: CASSEIGWGTEAFF.

This chain links TRBV29-1 with TRBJ2-1; a possible D gene is TRBD2 (6 bases). This CDR3 has 15 amino acids. Germline CDR1 is SQVTM and CDR2 is ANQGSEA. Trimming stripped 5 bases from V and 8 bases from J, with 22 bases between. This CDR3 is CSVRPTGVPLDEQFF. The CDR3 DNA reads as TGCAGCGTTAGGCCCACGGGGGTCCCTTTGGATGAGCAGTTCTTC.

The chain uses TRBV9 and TRBJ1-2; TRBD1 matches at 9 bases. Germline V gene data show CDR1 as SGDLS and CDR2 as YYNGEE. The length of the CDR3 is 15 residues. V gave up 3 bases and J gave up 4 bases; unmatched junction bases: 7. The CDR3 DNA reads TGTGCCAGCAGCGCCCGAACAGGGGGCGGCTATGGCTACACCTTC. Protein product: CASSARTGGGYGYTF.

V gene TRBV13 combines with J gene TRBJ1-1; D is unresolved. This CDR3 has 13 residues. Trimming stripped 4 bases from V and 1 base from J, with 7 bases between. Germline V gene lookup returns CDR1 PRHDT and CDR2 FYEKMQ (reference sequence). The CDR3 here is CASSSLGNTEAFF. CDR3 in DNA: TGTGCCAGCAGCTCTTTAGGGAACACTGAAGCTTTCTTT. Using reference TRBV13 and TRBJ1-1 for the parts outside the CDR3, the full variable domain is AAGVIQSPRHLIKEKRETATLKCYPIPRHDTVYWYQQGPGQDPQFLISFYEKMQSDKGSIPDRFSAQQFSDYHSELNMSSLELGDSALYFCASSSLGNTEAFFGQGTRLTVV.

The V and J genes are TRBV4-1 and TRBJ2-1, with a tentative D call TRBD1 (5 bases). This CDR3 contains 14 residues. Germline CDR1 MGHRA, CDR2 YSYEKL. Deletions cut 1 base from V and 3 bases from J, with 7 bases between. The CDR3 bases are TGCGCCAGCAGCCAAGGGACACTCTACAATGAGCAGTTCTTC. Translating gives CASSQGTLYNEQFF.

Notes on this clone: Other DNA variants within this sample encode the same CDR3. The chain is built from TRBV6-5 and TRBJ2-5; D uncertain. Germline CDR1 reads MNHEY; CDR2 reads SVGAGI. V was pared by 2 bases and J by 2 bases, with 6 bases between. The CDR3 runs to 13 residues. The CDR3 loop is CASSYVGQETQYF. DNA of the CDR3: TGTGCCAGCAGTTACGTTGGGCAAGAGACCCAGTACTTC.

The gene calls are TRBV5-1 and TRBJ2-7; 12 bases map to TRBD1. The CDR3 is 16 residues long. J gave up 6 bases and V 7 bases, and 14 bases lay outside the gene matches. CDR1 SGHRS and CDR2 YFSETQ come from the germline V gene. CDR3 in amino acids: CASLPRTGQGAGEQYF. The CDR3 DNA sequence: TGCGCCAGCCTCCCTAGAACGGGACAGGGGGCAGGCGAGCAGTACTTC.

Concerning this clone itself: Within the sample, other DNA sequences also encode this same CDR3. The gene calls are TRBV7-9 and TRBJ2-7, with 7 nucleotides matching TRBD1. CDR1 is SEHNR and CDR2 is FQNEAQ in the germline V gene (reference sequence). J was trimmed by 1 base and V by 5 bases; bases with no gene match: 2. CDR3 size: 13 residues. The CDR3 sequence is CASSRQGSYEQYF. CDR3 nucleotides: TGTGCCAGCAGCCGACAGGGTTCCTACGAGCAGTACTTC.

The chain combines TRBV5-6 with TRBJ2-5, with D unclear. Per germline, CDR1 SGHDT and CDR2 YYEEEE. The CDR3 is 13 amino acids. Trimming stripped 4 bases from V and 3 bases from J, with 10 bases between. CDR3 region: CASSQTSEETQYF. CDR3 coding DNA: TGTGCCAGCAGCCAGACAAGTGAAGAGACCCAGTACTTC.

This chain links TRBV27 with TRBJ2-7, with 9 bases aligning to TRBD1. The V and J ends lost 5 bases and 8 bases, in that order; junction bases with no gene match: 10. Germline V gene data show CDR1 as MNHEY and CDR2 as SMNVEV (reference sequence). The CDR3 is made up of 14 amino acids. The CDR3 loop is CASSTLGTGLKQYF. The CDR3 DNA sequence: TGTGCCAGCAGTACACTTGGGACAGGGCTAAAGCAGTACTTC.

The chain recombines TRBV28 with TRBJ2-2, with 13 bases matching TRBD2. The CDR3 is 18 amino acids. Trimming took 6 bases from V and 3 from J; bases not matched to a gene: 10. Germline V gene data show CDR1 as MDHEN and CDR2 as SYDVKM. The CDR3 DNA reads TGTGCCAGCAGATATCCGGGACTAGCGGGAAAGGACACCGGGGAGCTGTTTTTT. It yields the protein CASRYPGLAGKDTGELFF.

The rearrangement uses TRBV6-6 and TRBJ1-2; maybe TRBD1 (6 bases). Germline V lookup: CDR1 MNHNY, CDR2 SVGAGI (reference sequence). The V end lost 0 bases, the J end lost 4 bases, and 12 bases lay between the germline ends. This CDR3 comprises 15 residues. CDR3 amino acids: CASSYSDRLLYGYTF. The CDR3 DNA reads TGTGCCAGCAGTTACTCCGACAGGTTACTCTATGGCTACACCTTC.

In nucleotides, the CDR3 is TGTGCCAGCAGCTTTAAAGCGGGAGGGCCGCAAACCGGGGAGCTGTTTTTT. It translates to CASSFKAGGPQTGELFF. The chain has TRBV5-4 and TRBJ2-2, with 10 nucleotides matching TRBD2. This CDR3 spans 17 amino acids. CDR1 is SGHNT, CDR2 YYREEE, per germline (reference sequence). The trim removed 2 bases at V and 5 bases at J, leaving 9 bases unmatched.